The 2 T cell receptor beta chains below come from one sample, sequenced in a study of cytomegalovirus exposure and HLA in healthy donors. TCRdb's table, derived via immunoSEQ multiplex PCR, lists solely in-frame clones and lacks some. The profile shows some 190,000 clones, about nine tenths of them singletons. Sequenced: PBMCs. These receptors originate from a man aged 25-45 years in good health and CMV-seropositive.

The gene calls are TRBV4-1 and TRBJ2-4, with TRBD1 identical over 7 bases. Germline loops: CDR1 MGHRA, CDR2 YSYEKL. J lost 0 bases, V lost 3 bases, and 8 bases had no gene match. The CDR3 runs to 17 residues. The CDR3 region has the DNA TGCGCCAGCAGCCAGGGTGGGACAGTGCTAGCCAAAAACATTCAGTACTTC. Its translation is CASSQGGTVLAKNIQYF.

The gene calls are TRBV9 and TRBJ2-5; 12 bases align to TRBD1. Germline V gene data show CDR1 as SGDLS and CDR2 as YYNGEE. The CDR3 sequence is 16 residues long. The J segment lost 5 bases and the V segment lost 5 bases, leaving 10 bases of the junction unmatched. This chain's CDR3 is CASSTPWDRGPETQYF. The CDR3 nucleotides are TGTGCCAGCAGTACACCCTGGGACAGGGGGCCCGAGACCCAGTACTTC. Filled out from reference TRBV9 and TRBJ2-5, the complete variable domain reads DSGVTQTPKHLITATGQRVTLRCSPRSGDLSVYWYQQSLDQGLQFLIQYYNGEERAKGNILERFSAQQFPDLHSELNLSSLELGDSALYFCASSTPWDRGPETQYFGPGTRLLVL.